These T cell receptor beta chains were read from a single sample in a study of blood T cells in healthy people across ages. One entry per CDR3 protein results from TCRdb running MiXCR on the 5' RACE reads. Of some 1.8 million distinct CDR3 sequences listed, about 39% are singletons. Sequences were obtained from blood. These receptors were collected from a human donor in good health. Both conserved end residues are trimmed from each CDR3. A D gene is named only where the DNA matches it firmly.

j_call: TRBJ1-1
d_call: NA
v_call: TRBV10-3
cdr3_aa: AISETTTEAF

j_call: TRBJ1-1
d_call: NA
v_call: TRBV7-2
cdr3_aa: ASSSVRRGAGTEAF

j_call: TRBJ1-2
d_call: NA
v_call: TRBV20-1
cdr3_aa: SASRDVANYGYT

j_call: TRBJ2-7
d_call: NA
v_call: TRBV5-1
cdr3_aa: ASSLDVGCEQY

j_call: TRBJ2-7
d_call: NA
v_call: TRBV4-2
cdr3_aa: ASSQEQTSYEQY

j_call: TRBJ1-2
d_call: TRBD1
v_call: TRBV6-5
cdr3_aa: ASSYSWTGRNYGYT

j_call: TRBJ2-7
d_call: NA
v_call: TRBV6-5
cdr3_aa: ASSYSIGVTTYGQY

j_call: TRBJ1-1
d_call: NA
v_call: TRBV4-2
cdr3_aa: ASSQPGRTRTEAF

j_call: TRBJ2-5
d_call: NA
v_call: TRBV12-3/TRBV12-4
cdr3_aa: ASTLEGETQY

j_call: TRBJ2-1
d_call: NA
v_call: TRBV29-1
cdr3_aa: SALWGYNEQF

j_call: TRBJ2-7
d_call: NA
v_call: TRBV29-1
cdr3_aa: SVGVTGIHEQY

j_call: TRBJ2-5
d_call: TRBD1
v_call: TRBV11-2
cdr3_aa: ASSSWDSQETQY

j_call: TRBJ2-7
d_call: NA
v_call: TRBV6-2/TRBV6-3
cdr3_aa: ASRGPSPHEQY

j_call: NA
d_call: NA
v_call: TRBV7-2
cdr3_aa: ASSSYSGTEWYEQY

j_call: TRBJ2-1
d_call: NA
v_call: TRBV7-3
cdr3_aa: ASTLGGSSSYNEQF

j_call: TRBJ1-1
d_call: NA
v_call: TRBV7-2
cdr3_aa: ASSPLLDTGAF

j_call: TRBJ2-1
d_call: NA
v_call: TRBV7-3
cdr3_aa: ASRYQTGTEQF

j_call: TRBJ2-1
d_call: TRBD2
v_call: TRBV20-1
cdr3_aa: SASGTTTYNEQF

j_call: TRBJ2-7
d_call: NA
v_call: TRBV14
cdr3_aa: ASSQDLRNNYEQY